Below are 23 T cell receptor beta chains sequenced from a single sample in a study of T cell responses to AZD1222 COVID-19 vaccine. Assay used: immunoSEQ multiplex PCR; TCRdb lists only in-frame clones, some missing. The sample shows under 150,000 clones, 75% to 90% of them seen only once. The sequencing used peripheral blood, collected on day 0 of AZD1222 vaccination. Receptors originate from an adult in good health.

This sequence joins TRBV30 and TRBJ1-6; D is unresolved. The length of the CDR3 is 13 residues. CDR1 and CDR2 (germline): GTSNPN, SVGIG (reference sequence). The V and J ends lost 2 bases and 6 bases respectively, with 8 bases between them. The CDR3 coding sequence is TGTGCCTGGAGTTGGCGGGGTAATTCACCCCTCCACTTT. Its protein product is CAWSWRGNSPLHF.

This clone was observed a few times. The rearrangement links TRBV7-9 to TRBJ2-2; D perhaps matches TRBD1 (6 bases). Deletions cut 3 bases from V and 2 bases from J, with 13 bases between. From germline, CDR1 is SEHNR and CDR2 FQNEAQ (reference sequence). The CDR3 has 16 amino acids. This CDR3 reads CASSFPRTANTGELFF. The CDR3 DNA reads as TGTGCCAGCAGCTTCCCCCGGACAGCAAACACCGGGGAGCTGTTTTTT.

The chain uses TRBV6-4 and TRBJ1-2; the match to TRBD1 covers 9 bases. This CDR3 comprises 16 residues. V trimming: 6 bases; J trimming: 7 bases; junction bases outside the gene matches: 15. Germline V gives CDR1 MRHNA, CDR2 SNTAGT. The CDR3 reads CASSEITGTGWSGYTF. CDR3 nucleotides: TGTGCCAGCAGCGAAATAACCGGGACAGGGTGGAGTGGCTACACCTTC.

V gene TRBV7-8 combines with J gene TRBJ2-1, with 8 bases identical to TRBD1. Germline V lookup: CDR1 SGHVS, CDR2 FQNEAQ. Trimming cost V 4 bases and J 1 base; bases outside gene matches: 24. The CDR3 sequence is 22 residues long. The CDR3 DNA reads TGTGCCAGCAGCTCACACCCCCGGGACAGGCATCGGGGTAGGGGTTCCTACAATGAGCAGTTCTTC. The encoded protein is CASSSHPRDRHRGRGSYNEQFF.

This chain uses TRBV24-1 with TRBJ1-2; 10 bases are a match to TRBD1. V shed 4 bases and J 6 bases; nucleotides not matched to a gene: 7. CDR3 length equals 15 residues. Germline CDR1 KGHDR, CDR2 SFDVKD. The CDR3 reads CATSDPRTGGDGYTF. DNA of the CDR3: TGTGCCACCAGTGACCCACGGACAGGGGGGGATGGCTACACCTTC.

The rearrangement joins TRBV7-9 to TRBJ1-1; D unresolved. Germline loops: CDR1 SEHNR, CDR2 FQNEAQ (reference sequence). V was pared by 1 base and J by 3 bases, with 9 bases between. The CDR3 loop spans 14 amino acids. The CDR3 bases are TGTGCCAGCAGCTTAGGGCTGGGTTACACTGAAGCTTTCTTT. Amino acid sequence: CASSLGLGYTEAFF.

The chain carries TRBV7-2 and TRBJ1-2; tentatively, D is TRBD1 (6 bases). This CDR3 has 16 residues. The germline CDR1 and CDR2 sequences are SGHTA and FQGNSA. V was clipped by 4 bases and J by 4 bases, with 19 bases between them. Here the CDR3 reads CASSSRGNVGAYGYTF. CDR3 in DNA: TGTGCCAGCAGCTCTCGAGGGAATGTGGGGGCCTATGGCTACACCTTC.

The chain couples TRBV27 to TRBJ2-1; the match to TRBD2 covers 11 bases. The CDR3 totals 17 residues. Trimming took 2 bases from V and 4 from J; bases not matched to a gene: 7. Germline-derived CDR1 and CDR2 are MNHEY and SMNVEV (reference sequence). Here the CDR3 reads CASSLPRTSGLYNEQFF. DNA for the CDR3: TGTGCCAGCAGTTTACCCAGGACTAGCGGGCTTTACAATGAGCAGTTCTTC.

The chain recombines TRBV9 with TRBJ2-1; 9 nucleotides agree with TRBD1. The J segment lost 7 bases and the V segment lost 3 bases, leaving 11 bases of the junction unmatched. Germline V gene data show CDR1 as SGDLS and CDR2 as YYNGEE. The CDR3 spans 16 residues. The CDR3 DNA sequence: TGTGCCAGCAGCGCGACAGGGGGTATTCGGGGGAATGAGCAGTTCTTC. Protein product: CASSATGGIRGNEQFF.

The table lists this clone with a count of one. The chain has TRBV28 and TRBJ1-6; TRBD1 aligns across 9 bases. Germline loops: CDR1 MDHEN, CDR2 SYDVKM. The CDR3 length is 17 residues. V lost 5 bases, J lost 7 bases, and 12 bases stayed unmatched. CDR3 sequence: CASSPGAGQGLNSPLHF. The CDR3 region has the DNA TGTGCCAGCAGTCCAGGGGCAGGACAGGGGTTAAATTCACCCCTCCACTTT.

V is TRBV11-3 and J is TRBJ1-2; TRBD1 might be the D (6 bases). This CDR3 comprises 14 residues. Germline CDR1 is SGHNT and CDR2 is YENEEA. V lost 1 base and J lost 5, with 11 bases in between. CDR3 amino acids: CASSLASQGYGYTF. The CDR3 DNA reads TGTGCCAGCAGCTTAGCATCCCAGGGGTATGGCTACACCTTC.

The V call is TRBV19, the J call TRBJ1-2, with TRBD1 matching over 7 bases. The CDR3 sequence is 12 residues long. The germline CDR1 and CDR2 sequences are LNHDA and SQIVND (reference sequence). Unmatched junction bases numbered 1, after V lost 4 bases and J lost 5 bases. CDR3: CASSRQGYGYTF. The CDR3 bases are TGTGCCAGTAGTAGACAGGGATATGGCTACACCTTC.

This sequence joins TRBV27 and TRBJ1-3; 8 bases fit TRBD1. The CDR3 loop spans 15 amino acids. Germline V gene data show CDR1 as MNHEY and CDR2 as SMNVEV (reference sequence). J gave up 8 bases and V 7 bases, and 13 bases lay outside the gene matches. CDR3 nucleotide sequence: TGTGCCAGCAAACCATTGGGGACAGGAGGGGACACCATATATTTT. Its protein product is CASKPLGTGGDTIYF.

J is TRBJ1-1 and V is TRBV18; maybe TRBD1 (6 bases). The V end lost 2 bases, the J end lost 1 base, and 14 bases lay between the germline ends. CDR3 size: 16 residues. CDR1 KGHSH and CDR2 LQKENI come from the germline V gene. The CDR3 reads CASSPTKTGRNTEAFF. The CDR3 nucleotides are TGTGCCAGCTCACCAACAAAGACAGGTAGGAACACTGAAGCTTTCTTT.

The chain combines TRBV14 with TRBJ2-1; 8 bases agree with TRBD2. CDR1 is SGHDN, CDR2 FVKESK, per germline. Trimming cost V 0 bases and J 8 bases; bases outside gene matches: 12. This CDR3 region has 17 residues. The CDR3 region is CASSQDLVGSGEDEQFF. The CDR3 coding sequence is TGTGCCAGCAGCCAAGATTTAGTCGGTAGCGGGGAAGATGAGCAGTTCTTC.

The chain recombines TRBV28 with TRBJ1-5, with D hard to call. CDR1 is MDHEN and CDR2 is SYDVKM in the germline V gene. This CDR3 comprises 12 residues. Trimming left V 11 bases short and J 2 bases short, with 10 bases between. The CDR3 sequence is CAGQFRNQPQHF. The CDR3 DNA reads TGTGCCGGGCAATTCCGCAATCAGCCCCAGCATTTT.

The V call is TRBV5-8, the J call TRBJ2-2; the D gene is possibly TRBD2 (6 bases). CDR3 length: 15 amino acids. V shed 0 bases and J shed 5 bases, with 11 bases lying between them. The germline CDR1 and CDR2 sequences are SGHTS and YDEGEE. The CDR3 coding sequence is TGTGCCAGCAGCTTGGTACGGGAGTCTACCGGGGAGCTGTTTTTT. It specifies CASSLVRESTGELFF.

The chain uses TRBV7-8 and TRBJ2-3; the match to TRBD1 covers 7 bases. The CDR3 extends over 15 amino acids. CDR1 and CDR2 (germline): SGHVS, FQNEAQ. V dropped 4 bases and J dropped 2; count of bases not matched to a gene: 6. The CDR3 loop is CASSSRTGNTDTQYF. The CDR3 DNA follows: TGTGCCAGCAGCTCCCGGACAGGAAACACAGATACGCAGTATTTT.

This clone was seen a single time. Here the CDR3 DNA reads TGTGCCAGCAGCCGACTAGCGGGGGGCACAGATACGCAGTATTTT. Encoded protein: CASSRLAGGTDTQYF. The chain recombines TRBV5-5 with TRBJ2-3; 12 positions match TRBD2. This CDR3 spans 15 amino acids. Trimming at V came to 4 bases and at J to 1 base, leaving 1 base not matched to a gene. The germline CDR1 and CDR2 sequences are SGHKS and YYEKEE (reference sequence).

The DNA for the CDR3 is TGTGCCAGCAGCTCCCCGACTAGCGGGGGGGCCGGGGAGCTGTTTTTT. This gives the protein CASSSPTSGGAGELFF. The chain uses TRBV11-3 and TRBJ2-2; 14 bases align to TRBD2. Losses at the gene ends were 4 bases for V and 6 bases for J; bases not matched to a gene: 4. The germline V gene encodes CDR1 SGHNT and CDR2 YENEEA. This CDR3 spans 16 amino acids.

The chain has TRBV7-2 and TRBJ2-2, with 10 nucleotides matching TRBD1. Losses at the gene ends were 5 bases for V and 6 bases for J; bases not matched to a gene: 6. The CDR3 runs 15 residues. The germline CDR1 and CDR2 sequences are SGHTA and FQGNSA. CDR3 nucleotides: TGTGCCAGCAGCACGGGACAGGGGACCCCCGGGGAGCTGTTTTTT. Translating gives CASSTGQGTPGELFF.

The chain has TRBV27 and TRBJ2-7, with unresolved D. This CDR3 spans 13 amino acids. V was trimmed by 11 bases and J by 3 bases, leaving 17 bases between them. CDR1 is MNHEY, CDR2 SMNVEV, per germline (reference sequence). This CDR3 reads CASSRVTNYEQYF. DNA of the CDR3: TGTGCCTCCTCCCGGGTCACCAACTACGAGCAGTACTTC.

This clone was observed a handful of times. The chain is built from TRBV18 and TRBJ1-6; D is unclear. Germline CDR1 and CDR2: KGHSH and LQKENI. The V end was cut by 2 bases, the J end by 7 bases, with 6 bases between. CDR3 length: 13 residues. The CDR3 loop reads CASSPDINSPLHF. The CDR3 DNA sequence: TGTGCCAGCTCACCAGACATCAATTCACCCCTCCACTTT.